This T cell receptor (beta chain) was identified during a study of blood T cell repertoires in COVID-19. About the study: The origin of the acute and convalescent COVID-19 samples was the United States, Italy and Spain. In each case, the material was cDNA or gDNA derived from T cells, B-cell-depleted T cells, or PBMCs.

Authors' methods: By means of reference gene primer amplification, nucleated cell counts were estimated. The repertoire was sequenced with immunoSEQ multiplex PCR; TCRdb's copy has only in-frame clones and lacks some. From that table come the V and J calls and clone size; the DNA was used to work out D and trimming. The repertoire holds about 78,000 clones, with 90% as singletons. V shed 6 bases and J shed 3 bases, with 14 bases lying between them. The germline V gene has CDR1 LNHDA and CDR2 SQIVND (reference sequence). The CDR3 runs to 14 residues. Worth noting for this clone: Other DNA sequences of this sample code for an identical CDR3.

Sequencing used peripheral blood. This sequence was found in a woman aged 50 to 65 in a cohort sampled during active COVID-19. This chain uses TRBV19 with TRBJ1-1; weak D call: TRBD1 (6 bases). CDR3 region: CASSGPPGDTEAFF. CDR3 nucleotides: TGTGCCAGTAGCGGGCCTCCAGGGGACACTGAAGCTTTCTTT.